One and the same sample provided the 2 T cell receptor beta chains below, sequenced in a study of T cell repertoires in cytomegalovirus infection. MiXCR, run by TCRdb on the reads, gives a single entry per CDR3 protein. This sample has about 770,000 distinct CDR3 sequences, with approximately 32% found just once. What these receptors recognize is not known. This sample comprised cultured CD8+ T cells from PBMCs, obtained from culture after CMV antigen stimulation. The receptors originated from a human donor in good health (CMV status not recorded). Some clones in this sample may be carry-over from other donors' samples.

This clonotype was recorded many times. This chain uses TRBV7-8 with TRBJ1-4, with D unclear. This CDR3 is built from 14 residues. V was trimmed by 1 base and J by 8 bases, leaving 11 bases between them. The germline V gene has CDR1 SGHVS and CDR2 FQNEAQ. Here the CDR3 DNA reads TGTGCCAGCAGCTTAGGACGGGTACGGGAAAAACTGTTTTTT. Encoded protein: CASSLGRVREKLFF. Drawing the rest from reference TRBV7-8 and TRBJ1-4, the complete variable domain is GAGVSQSPRYKVAKRGQDVALRCDPISGHVSLFWYQQALGQGPEFLTYFQNEAQLDKSGLPSDRFFAERPEGSVSTLKIQRTQQEDSAVYLCASSLGRVREKLFFGSGTQLSVL.

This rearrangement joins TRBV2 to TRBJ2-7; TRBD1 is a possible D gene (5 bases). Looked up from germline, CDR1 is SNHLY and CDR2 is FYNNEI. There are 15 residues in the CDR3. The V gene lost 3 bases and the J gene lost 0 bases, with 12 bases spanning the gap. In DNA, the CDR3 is TGTGCCAGCAGTGACACAGGAAACCACTCCTACGAGCAGTACTTC. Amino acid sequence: CASSDTGNHSYEQYF. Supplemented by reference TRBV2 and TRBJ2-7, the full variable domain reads EPEVTQTPSHQVTQMGQEVILRCVPISNHLYFYWYRQILGQKVEFLVSFYNNEISEKSEIFDDQFSVERPDGSNFTLKIRSTKLEDSAMYFCASSDTGNHSYEQYFGPGTRLTVT.